What follows are 19 T cell receptor beta chains derived from one specimen sequenced in a study of shared clonotypes between healthy human individuals. Assay used: immunoSEQ multiplex PCR; TCRdb lists only in-frame clones, some missing. The repertoire holds some 2,100,000 clones, with around 95% as singletons. Material for sequencing was naive CD4+ T cells sorted from blood. Described subset: CD45RA+ positively selected. These receptors all stem from a man between 18 and 35 years old in good health.

As to this clone: Other nucleotide sequences in the sample specify the same CDR3. The chain combines TRBV6-5 with TRBJ2-5; D is possibly TRBD1 or TRBD2 (7 bases each). The CDR3 is 12 amino acids. Germline loops: CDR1 MNHEY, CDR2 SVGAGI. Trimming took 9 bases from V and 5 from J, leaving 13 bases between them. The CDR3 coding sequence is TGTGCCAGTGGCAGGGGGGGGGAGACCCAGTACTTC. As protein: CASGRGGETQYF.

This chain connects TRBV28 to TRBJ2-7; 8 nucleotides match TRBD1. The CDR3 is made up of 16 amino acids. Germline V CDR1 and CDR2: MDHEN, SYDVKM. Unmatched junction bases numbered 8, after V lost 3 bases and J lost 1 base. CDR3 in DNA: TGTGCCAGCAGTTTGACCTGGCGGGACAGGTCCTACGAGCAGTACTTC. It codes for CASSLTWRDRSYEQYF.

As regards this clone: Other DNA sequences in this sample translate to the same CDR3. CDR3 sequence (DNA): TGTGCCAGCAGTGGGGGGCAGGCCTCCTCTGGAAACACCATATATTTT. Translating it yields CASSGGQASSGNTIYF. The chain recombines TRBV6-1 with TRBJ1-3, with D possibly being TRBD1 (6 bases). The CDR3 loop spans 16 amino acids. The germline V gene has CDR1 MNHNS and CDR2 SASEGT. The ends were cut back, 4 bases at V and 0 bases at J, with 13 bases in the middle.

This rearrangement joins TRBV10-1 to TRBJ2-1; TRBD2 matches 7 bases. The CDR3 extends over 16 amino acids. Germline CDR1 and CDR2: WNHNN and SYGVQD (reference sequence). V gave up 2 bases and J gave up 2 bases; unmatched junction bases: 6. In nucleotides, the CDR3 is TGCGCCAGCAGTGAGGCTAGCGGAAGAACCTACAATGAGCAGTTCTTC. Protein: CASSEASGRTYNEQFF.

The rearrangement joins TRBV28 to TRBJ2-3, with 12 nucleotides matching TRBD2. V lost 8 bases, J lost 2 bases, and 23 bases stayed unmatched. This CDR3 is built from 21 residues. CDR1 is MDHEN and CDR2 is SYDVKM in the germline V gene. CDR3 residues: CASGIAPSRYGLAGFTDTQYF. The CDR3 nucleotides read TGTGCCAGCGGCATTGCCCCGTCCCGCTACGGACTAGCGGGATTCACAGATACGCAGTATTTT.

In regard to this clone: The sample contains more than one DNA sequence encoding this CDR3. The CDR3 DNA follows: TGCGCCAGCAGCCTTGACTACGAGCAGTACTTC. Its translation: CASSLDYEQYF. The chain uses TRBV5-1 and TRBJ2-7; D not certain. Between the trimmed V and J ends, which lost 4 bases and 3 bases, there was a span of 5 bases. Germline V lookup: CDR1 SGHRS, CDR2 YFSETQ. The length of the CDR3 is 11 residues.

The CDR3 sequence: CASSLGWSGVNTGELFF. The CDR3 DNA reads as TGTGCCAGCAGCTTGGGGTGGTCGGGGGTGAACACCGGGGAGCTGTTTTTT. The V gene is TRBV5-4, the J gene TRBJ2-2; TRBD2 is a possible D gene (6 bases). V was pared by 0 bases and J by 1 base, with 13 bases between. CDR1 SGHNT and CDR2 YYREEE come from the germline V gene (reference sequence). The CDR3 is 17 residues long.

The chain recombines TRBV6-5 with TRBJ2-7; 9 bases match TRBD1. The trim removed 6 bases at V and 4 bases at J, leaving 7 bases unmatched. The V gene's germline CDR1 is MNHEY and CDR2 SVGAGI. The CDR3 has 14 residues. The CDR3 DNA reads TGTGCCAGCAGGGCACAGGGGGCTACTTACGAGCAGTACTTC. Translating gives CASRAQGATYEQYF.

V gene TRBV18 combines with J gene TRBJ1-5; 11 bases line up with TRBD1. Germline CDR1 and CDR2: KGHSH and LQKENI. Trimming cost V 0 bases and J 3 bases; bases outside gene matches: 4. The CDR3 is 17 residues long. CDR3 loop: CASSPPRTGGTNQPQHF. The CDR3 bases are TGTGCCAGCTCACCACCAAGGACAGGGGGCACCAATCAGCCCCAGCATTTT.

This chain joins TRBV27 and TRBJ2-7; perhaps TRBD2 as D (5 bases). This CDR3 region has 13 residues. V was trimmed by 2 bases and J by 2 bases, leaving 7 bases between them. Germline V lookup: CDR1 MNHEY, CDR2 SMNVEV (reference sequence). The chain's CDR3 is CASSLREPYEQYF. CDR3 bases: TGTGCCAGCAGTTTACGGGAACCCTACGAGCAGTACTTC.

On this clone itself: One junction end does not reproduce the germline sequence, and a read error may be involved. The rearrangement joins TRBV10-3 to TRBJ2-7; 9 bases line up with TRBD1. CDR3 length: 12 amino acids. Germline V gene lookup returns CDR1 ENHRY and CDR2 SYGVKD. CDR3: CAIRDGTGRLQF. CDR3 nucleotide sequence: TGTGCCATCAGAGACGGGACAGGGAGGCTCCAATTC.

The rearrangement joins TRBV11-2 to TRBJ1-1; the D is unclear. Trimming left V 0 bases short and J 8 bases short, with 10 bases between. The CDR3 length is 13 residues. Germline values: CDR1 SGHAT, CDR2 FQNNGV. CDR3 DNA sequence: TGTGCCAGCAGCTTAGATCGGCTTTGGGAAGCTTTCTTT. Translated: CASSLDRLWEAFF.

The chain couples TRBV14 to TRBJ2-1; D gene ambiguous. The germline V gene has CDR1 SGHDN and CDR2 FVKESK. The CDR3 covers 12 residues. V was shortened by 3 bases and J by 1 base, with 1 base between the two germline ends. The CDR3 spells CASSQSYNEQFF. The CDR3 nucleotides are TGTGCCAGCAGCCAGTCCTACAATGAGCAGTTCTTC.

This clone occurred a few times. V is TRBV30 and J is TRBJ1-3; no clear D. CDR1 is GTSNPN and CDR2 is SVGIG in the germline V gene (reference sequence). V gave up 5 bases and J gave up 4 bases, with 12 bases separating them. The length of the CDR3 is 13 residues. CDR3: CAWEPLLGNTIYF. CDR3 sequence (DNA): TGTGCCTGGGAACCTCTTCTGGGAAACACCATATATTTT.

The chain is built from TRBV7-8 and TRBJ1-5; D unresolved. CDR1 and CDR2 (germline): SGHVS, FQNEAQ. V was cut by 1 base and J by 2 bases, with 6 bases left in between. CDR3 length equals 14 residues. CDR3 DNA sequence: TGTGCCAGCAGCTTAGGGTGGGGCAATCAGCCCCAGCATTTT. The encoded protein is CASSLGWGNQPQHF.

Notes on this clone: Additional DNA sequences in this sample encode the identical CDR3. J is TRBJ1-2 and V is TRBV2, with D hard to call. This CDR3 has 12 residues. The germline CDR1 and CDR2 sequences are SNHLY and FYNNEI. V lost 1 base and J 4 bases, leaving 4 bases between the germline ends. The CDR3 is CASSEDSYGYTF. CDR3 DNA: TGTGCCAGCAGTGAAGACAGCTATGGCTACACCTTC.

V is TRBV15 and J is TRBJ1-2; D unresolved. V was clipped by 0 bases and J by 2 bases, with 7 bases between them. Germline CDR1 LNHNV, CDR2 YYDKDF (reference sequence). The CDR3 loop spans 14 amino acids. CDR3 nucleotides: TGTGCCACCAGCAGAGAACTACTAAACTATGGCTACACCTTC. Translated, it gives CATSRELLNYGYTF.

V usage is TRBV29-1 and J usage is TRBJ1-2; 8 positions agree with TRBD1. V lost 5 bases, J lost 1 base, and 3 bases stayed unmatched. The CDR3 consists of 13 residues. Germline CDR1 and CDR2: SQVTM and ANQGSEA. The CDR3 region has the DNA TGCAGCGTTACAGGGGGTATTAACTATGGCTACACCTTC. It codes for CSVTGGINYGYTF.

J is TRBJ1-4 and V is TRBV6-6; perhaps TRBD1 as D (5 bases). V lost 0 bases and J lost 7, with 9 bases in between. This CDR3 spans 14 amino acids. Germline V lookup: CDR1 MNHNY, CDR2 SVGAGI (reference sequence). The CDR3 sequence: CASSYSGVGEKLFF. The CDR3 DNA sequence: TGTGCCAGCAGTTACTCAGGGGTTGGTGAAAAACTGTTTTTT.